A selection of T cell receptor beta chains follows, all from one sample in a study of cytomegalovirus exposure and HLA in healthy donors. Measured with immunoSEQ multiplex PCR; TCRdb has only the in-frame clones, and not every one. The sample has a few hundred thousand clones, 80% seen once; the top ten hold about 0.28%. Sequenced sample: PBMCs. These receptors came from a girl under 10 years old in good health and CMV-seronegative. Both conserved end residues are part of each CDR3. The D gene is left open where the match is weak. The size of a clone is reported for some rows only, either as once, few or many, or as a class for expanded clones.

TRBJ2-1 . TRBV7-8 . CASSSYRVGRNEQFF TGTGCCAGCAGCTCTTACAGGGTCGGAAGAAATGAGCAGTTCTTC
TRBJ2-3 . TRBV27 TRBD2 CASSFAGGPLPQYF TGTGCCAGCAGTTTTGCGGGGGGACCACTACCGCAGTATTTT
TRBJ1-2 . TRBV20-1 . CSAPLGAGYTF TGCAGTGCCCCCCTCGGAGCCGGCTACACCTTC
TRBJ1-2 . TRBV19 . CASSPGNLNYGYTF TGTGCCAGTAGTCCGGGGAACCTTAACTATGGCTACACCTTC
TRBJ2-7 . TRBV29-1 TRBD1 CSVDRGSYEQYF TGCAGCGTGGACAGGGGATCCTACGAGCAGTACTTC
TRBJ2-3 . TRBV7-3 . CASSLWAAGLDTDTQYF TGTGCCAGCAGCCTCTGGGCAGCGGGCCTAGACACAGATACGCAGTATTTT
TRBJ2-7 . TRBV6-8 . CASSYCSDRSYYEQYF TGTGCCAGCAGTTACTGTTCCGACAGGAGTTACTACGAGCAGTACTTC
TRBJ2-3 . TRBV10-2 . CASSPDLFRTPRRDTDTQYF TGCGCCAGCAGTCCGGACCTATTTCGGACACCCCGGAGAGACACAGATACGCAGTATTTT
TRBJ1-5 . TRBV7-9 . CSSSPAGSRQPQHF TGTTCCAGCAGCCCCGCGGGGTCTCGGCAGCCCCAGCATTTT
TRBJ2-5 . TRBV9 TRBD2 CASSVVPGGETQYF TGTGCCAGCAGCGTAGTGCCGGGGGGAGAGACCCAGTACTTC
TRBJ1-2 . TRBV7-9 . CASSFDSNYGYTF TGTGCCAGCAGCTTTGACAGCAACTATGGCTACACCTTC
TRBJ2-7 . TRBV4-1 TRBD2 CASSQDQAGGIYEQYF TGCGCCAGCAGCCAAGATCAAGCGGGAGGCATTTACGAGCAGTACTTC
TRBJ2-2 once TRBV7-9 . CSSSGGGELFF TGTTCCAGCAGCGGCGGTGGGGAGCTGTTTTTT
TRBJ2-7 few TRBV6-5 TRBD2 CASSSTSGSSYEQYF TGTGCCAGCAGCAGTACTAGCGGCAGCTCCTACGAGCAGTACTTC
TRBJ1-2 . TRBV5-4 TRBD1 CASSPWTGTDGYTF TGTGCCAGCAGCCCGTGGACAGGAACTGATGGCTACACCTTC
TRBJ1-2 . TRBV28 TRBD1 CASSFWTGDGYTF TGTGCCAGCAGTTTTTGGACAGGGGACGGCTACACCTTC
TRBJ1-1 . TRBV6-1 . CASSAPRGGGTEAFF TGTGCCAGCAGTGCCCCCCGGGGGGGAGGCACTGAAGCTTTCTTT
TRBJ2-7 . TRBV9 . CASSVDLGLGYEQYF TGTGCCAGCAGCGTAGATCTGGGGCTCGGCTACGAGCAGTACTTC
TRBJ2-7 . TRBV27 . CASSLGPSYEQYF TGTGCCAGCAGTTTAGGGCCGAGCTACGAGCAGTACTTC
TRBJ2-7 . TRBV27 TRBD2 CASSAAGGPIYEQYF TGTGCCAGCAGTGCCGCGGGAGGGCCGATTTACGAGCAGTACTTC
TRBJ2-1 . TRBV9 . CASSYSGQGSYNEQFF TGTGCCAGCAGCTATAGCGGGCAGGGGTCCTACAATGAGCAGTTCTTC
TRBJ1-5 . TRBV6-1 . CASSLGQGRQPQHF TGTGCCAGCAGCCTAGGGCAGGGTCGTCAGCCCCAGCATTTT
TRBJ2-5 few TRBV5-8 TRBD2 CASRNSGGGSQTQYF TGTGCCAGCAGGAACAGCGGGGGGGGCTCACAGACCCAGTACTTC
TRBJ1-1 . TRBV5-1 TRBD1 CASSPQGQGALNTEAFF TGCGCCAGCAGCCCCCAGGGACAGGGGGCGTTGAACACTGAAGCTTTCTTT
TRBJ2-3 . TRBV7-3 TRBD2 CASSLTSAGGVDTQYF TGTGCCAGCAGCTTAACTTCAGCGGGAGGGGTAGATACGCAGTATTTT
TRBJ1-6 . TRBV11-2 TRBD1 CASSPTSTGGSNSPLHF TGTGCCAGCAGCCCAACCTCTACAGGGGGATCCAATTCACCCCTCCACTTT
TRBJ2-7 . TRBV4-2 . CASSQAVTGRYYEQYF TGTGCCAGCAGCCAAGCTGTCACAGGGAGATACTACGAGCAGTACTTC
TRBJ2-1 . TRBV9 TRBD2 CASSVGTSGRYEQFF TGTGCCAGCAGCGTAGGCACTAGCGGGAGATATGAGCAGTTCTTC
TRBJ1-6 . TRBV4-1 . CASSQTAQGNSPLHF TGCGCCAGCAGCCAAACGGCACAGGGTAATTCACCCCTCCACTTT
TRBJ1-5 . TRBV28 . CASSPRERGKPQHF TGTGCCAGCAGCCCTAGAGAGAGGGGGAAGCCCCAGCATTTT
TRBJ2-5 . TRBV28 . CASSQQGTETQYF TGTGCCAGCAGTCAACAGGGAACGGAGACCCAGTACTTC
TRBJ2-1 . TRBV9 TRBD2 CASSPRLGNSGGAHEQFF TGTGCCAGCAGCCCGCGTTTAGGGAACAGCGGGGGGGCCCATGAGCAGTTCTTC
TRBJ2-1 . TRBV6-5 TRBD2 CASRRGGAIRNEQFF TGTGCCAGCAGACGCGGGGGGGCCATCCGAAATGAGCAGTTCTTC
TRBJ1-1 . TRBV10-2 . CASSEEGKTEAFF TGCGCCAGCAGTGAGGAGGGCAAAACTGAAGCTTTCTTT
TRBJ1-2 . TRBV5-1 TRBD1 CASSFDRADYGYTF TGCGCCAGCAGCTTCGACAGGGCAGACTATGGCTACACCTTC
TRBJ2-1 few TRBV5-1 TRBD2 CASSQRLLAGEINEQFF TGCGCCAGCAGCCAAAGATTACTAGCGGGAGAAATCAATGAGCAGTTCTTC